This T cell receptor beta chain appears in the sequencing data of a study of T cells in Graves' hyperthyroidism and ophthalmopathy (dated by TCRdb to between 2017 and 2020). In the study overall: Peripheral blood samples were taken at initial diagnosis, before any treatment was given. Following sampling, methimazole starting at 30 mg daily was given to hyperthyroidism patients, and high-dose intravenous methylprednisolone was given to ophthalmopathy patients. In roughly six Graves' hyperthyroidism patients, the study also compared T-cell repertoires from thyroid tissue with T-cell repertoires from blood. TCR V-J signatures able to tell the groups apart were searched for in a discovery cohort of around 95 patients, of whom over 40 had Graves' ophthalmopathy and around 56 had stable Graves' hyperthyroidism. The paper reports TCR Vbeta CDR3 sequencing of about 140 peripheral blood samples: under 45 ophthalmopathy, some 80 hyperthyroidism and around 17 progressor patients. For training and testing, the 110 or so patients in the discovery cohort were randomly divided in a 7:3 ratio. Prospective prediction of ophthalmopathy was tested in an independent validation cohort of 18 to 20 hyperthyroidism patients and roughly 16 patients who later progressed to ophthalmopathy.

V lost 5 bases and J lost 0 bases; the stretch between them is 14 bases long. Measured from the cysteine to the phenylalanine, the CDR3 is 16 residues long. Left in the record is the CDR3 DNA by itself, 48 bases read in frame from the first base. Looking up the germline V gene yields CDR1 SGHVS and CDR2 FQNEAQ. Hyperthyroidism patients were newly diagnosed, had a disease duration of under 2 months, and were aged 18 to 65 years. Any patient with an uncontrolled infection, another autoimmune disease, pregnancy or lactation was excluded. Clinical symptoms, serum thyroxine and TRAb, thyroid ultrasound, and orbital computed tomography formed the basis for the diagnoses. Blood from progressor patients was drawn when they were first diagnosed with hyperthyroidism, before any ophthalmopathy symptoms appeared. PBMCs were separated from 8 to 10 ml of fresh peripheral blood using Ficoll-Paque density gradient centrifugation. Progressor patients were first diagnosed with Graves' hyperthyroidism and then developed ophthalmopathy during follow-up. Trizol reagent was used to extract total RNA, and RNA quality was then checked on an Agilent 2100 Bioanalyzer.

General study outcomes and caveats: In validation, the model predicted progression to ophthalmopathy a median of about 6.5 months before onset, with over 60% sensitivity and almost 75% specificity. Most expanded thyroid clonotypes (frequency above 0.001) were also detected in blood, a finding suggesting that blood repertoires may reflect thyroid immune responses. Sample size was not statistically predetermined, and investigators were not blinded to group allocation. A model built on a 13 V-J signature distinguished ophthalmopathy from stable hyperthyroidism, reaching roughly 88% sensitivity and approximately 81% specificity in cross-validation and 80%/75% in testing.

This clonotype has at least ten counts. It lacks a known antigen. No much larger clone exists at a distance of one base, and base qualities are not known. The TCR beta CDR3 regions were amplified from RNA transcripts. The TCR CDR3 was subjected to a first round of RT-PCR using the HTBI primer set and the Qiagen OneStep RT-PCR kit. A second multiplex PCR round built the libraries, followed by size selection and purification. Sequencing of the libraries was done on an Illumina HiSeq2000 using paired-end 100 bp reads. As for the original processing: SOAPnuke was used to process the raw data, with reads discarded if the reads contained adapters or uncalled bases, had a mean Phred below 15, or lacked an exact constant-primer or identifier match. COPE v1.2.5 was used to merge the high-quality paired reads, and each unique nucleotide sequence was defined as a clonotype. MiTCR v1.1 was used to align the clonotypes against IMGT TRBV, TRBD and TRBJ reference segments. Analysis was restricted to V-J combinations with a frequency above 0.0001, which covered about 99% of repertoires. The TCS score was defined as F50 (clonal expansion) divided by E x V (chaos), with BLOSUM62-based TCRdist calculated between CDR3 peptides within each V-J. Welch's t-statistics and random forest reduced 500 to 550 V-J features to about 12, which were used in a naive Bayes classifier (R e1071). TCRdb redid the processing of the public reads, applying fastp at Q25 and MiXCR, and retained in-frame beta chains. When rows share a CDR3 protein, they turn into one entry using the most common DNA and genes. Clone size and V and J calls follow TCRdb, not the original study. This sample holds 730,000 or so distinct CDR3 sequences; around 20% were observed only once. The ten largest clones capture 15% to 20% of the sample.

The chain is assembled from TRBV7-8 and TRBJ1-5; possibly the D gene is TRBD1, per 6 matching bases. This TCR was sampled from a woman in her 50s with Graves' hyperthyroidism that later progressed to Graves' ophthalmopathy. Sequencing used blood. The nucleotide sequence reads TGTGCCAGCAGCCCCTGGGACAACGATAGCAATCAGCCCCAGCATTTT. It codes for CASSPWDNDSNQPQHF.